The TCR beta chain under discussion was sequenced for a study of blood T cells in healthy people across ages. Study outcomes and limitations: Naive T cell percentage by flow cytometry tracked strongly with beta diversity. Underestimates were what the diversity estimates from one million T cells were considered to be.

Isolated per sample were at least 6 million PBMCs. The CDR3 runs 15 residues. Trimming shortened V by 2 bases and J by 3 bases, and 10 bases separated the two germline ends. On this clonotype itself: Its cognate antigen is unknown.

A second PCR of about 7 to 12 cycles used a sample-barcoded 5' primer and a J-beta primer mix. CDR3-containing paired-end reads numbered at least 2.5 million in each sample. TCRdb re-called the 5' RACE reads with MiXCR, one entry per CDR3 protein. Of 1.5 million to 2 million distinct CDR3 sequences listed, roughly 27% are singletons. Sequenced input: blood. The sequence was collected from a woman younger than 45 in good health. The chain uses TRBV12-3 or TRBV12-4 and TRBJ2-2; D may be TRBD1 (5 bases). This CDR3 reads CASSLRGLDTGELFF. The CDR3 region has the DNA TGTGCCAGCAGTTTAAGGGGTCTTGACACCGGGGAGCTGTTTTTT.